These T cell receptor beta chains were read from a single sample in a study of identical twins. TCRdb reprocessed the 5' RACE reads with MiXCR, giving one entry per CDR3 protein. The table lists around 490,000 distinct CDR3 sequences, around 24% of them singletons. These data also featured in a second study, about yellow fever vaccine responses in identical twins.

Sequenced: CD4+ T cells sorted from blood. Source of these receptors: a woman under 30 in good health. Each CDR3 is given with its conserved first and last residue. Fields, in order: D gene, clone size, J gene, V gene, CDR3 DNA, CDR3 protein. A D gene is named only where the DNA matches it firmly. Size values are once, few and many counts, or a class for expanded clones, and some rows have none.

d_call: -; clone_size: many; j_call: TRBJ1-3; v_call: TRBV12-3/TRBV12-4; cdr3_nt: TGTGCCAGCAGTTTCTACGCAAGCTCTGGAAACACCATATATTTT; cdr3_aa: CASSFYASSGNTIYF
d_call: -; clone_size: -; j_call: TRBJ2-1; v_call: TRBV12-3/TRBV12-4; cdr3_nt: TGTGCCAGCAGCGGGACTTATAGTGGGGCATACAATGAGCAGTTCTTC; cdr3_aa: CASSGTYSGAYNEQFF
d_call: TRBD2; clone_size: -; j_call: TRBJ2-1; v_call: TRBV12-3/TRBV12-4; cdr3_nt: TGTGCCAGCAGTGCCCGACTAGCGAGTTACGCCTACAATGAGCAGTTCTTC; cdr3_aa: CASSARLASYAYNEQFF
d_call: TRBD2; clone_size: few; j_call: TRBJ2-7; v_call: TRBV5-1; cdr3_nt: TGCGCCAGCAGCACCGAGGGACTAGCGGTTTTCTACGAGCAGTACTTC; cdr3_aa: CASSTEGLAVFYEQYF
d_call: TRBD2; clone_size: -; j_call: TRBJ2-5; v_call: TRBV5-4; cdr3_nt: TGTGCCAGCAGCCCCCCCGGGACTAGCGGAGAGACCCAGTACTTC; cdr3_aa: CASSPPGTSGETQYF
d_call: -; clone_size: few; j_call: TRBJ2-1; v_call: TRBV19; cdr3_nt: TGTGCCAGTGCTACTAGATTGGATGAGCAGTTCTTC; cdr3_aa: CASATRLDEQFF
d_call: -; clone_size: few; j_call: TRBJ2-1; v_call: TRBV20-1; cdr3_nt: TGCAGTGCTAGACTGACTAGTTCTGAGCAGTTCTTC; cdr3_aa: CSARLTSSEQFF
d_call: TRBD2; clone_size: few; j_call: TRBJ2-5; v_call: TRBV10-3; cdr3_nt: TGTGCCATCAGTGGGGGACCCGGGACTAGCGGGCTGGAGACCCAGTACTTC; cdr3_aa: CAISGGPGTSGLETQYF
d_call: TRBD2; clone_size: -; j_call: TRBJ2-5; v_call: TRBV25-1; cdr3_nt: TGTGCCAGCAGTGAAGCGGGAGTGGTACGAGAGACCCAGTACTTC; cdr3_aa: CASSEAGVVRETQYF
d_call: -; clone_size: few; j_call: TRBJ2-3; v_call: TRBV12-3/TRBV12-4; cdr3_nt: TGTGCCAGCAGCCCGCGGGCGGCTGATACGCAGTATTTT; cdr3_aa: CASSPRAADTQYF
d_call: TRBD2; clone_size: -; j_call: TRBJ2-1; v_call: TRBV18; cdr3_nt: TGTGCCAGCTCACCACCGGGCGGGAGGTCCTACAATGAGCAGTTCTTC; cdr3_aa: CASSPPGGRSYNEQFF
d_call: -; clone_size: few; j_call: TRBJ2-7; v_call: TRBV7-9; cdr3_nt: TGTGCCAGCAGTAAAACCTCCACAGGGACCTACGAGCAGTACTTC; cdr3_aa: CASSKTSTGTYEQYF
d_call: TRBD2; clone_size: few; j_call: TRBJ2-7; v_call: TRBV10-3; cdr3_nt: TGTGCCATCAGCGATACTGTGGGGCGGACTAGCGGTCTCTACGAGCAGTACTTC; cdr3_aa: CAISDTVGRTSGLYEQYF
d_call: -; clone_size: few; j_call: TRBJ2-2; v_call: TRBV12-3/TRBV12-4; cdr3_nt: TGTGCCAGCAGTTTACGATCTGAGACCGGGGAGCTGTTTTTT; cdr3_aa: CASSLRSETGELFF
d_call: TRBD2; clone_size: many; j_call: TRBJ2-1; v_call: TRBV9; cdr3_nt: TGCGCCAGCAGCGCGGGAGGGAGCTCCTACAATGAGCAGTTCTTC; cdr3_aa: CASSAGGSSYNEQFF